The 26 T cell receptor beta chains presented below share a single source sample, sequenced in a study of cytomegalovirus exposure and HLA in healthy donors. Use of 60 Vbeta and 13 Jbeta primers characterized the PCR. This table comes from immunoSEQ multiplex PCR, and its TCRdb copy is limited to in-frame clones, with some not included. Here the sample spans around 250,000 clones, roughly four fifths being singletons. The sample consisted of PBMCs. The receptors here all came from an older woman in good health and CMV-seropositive.

The CDR3 DNA reads TGTGCCAGCAGTCTCCGGGGGACAGGCGAGCCCCAGCATTTT. Protein: CASSLRGTGEPQHF. V is TRBV28 and J is TRBJ1-5, with TRBD1 identical over 8 bases. The V and J ends lost 5 bases and 8 bases, in that order; junction bases with no gene match: 8. The CDR3 totals 14 residues. Germline loops: CDR1 MDHEN, CDR2 SYDVKM. The variable domain in full, with the rest retrieved from reference TRBV28 and TRBJ1-5, is DVKVTQSSRYLVKRTGEKVFLECVQDMDHENMFWYRQDPGLGLRLIYFSYDVKMKEKGDIPEGYSVSREKKERFSLILESASTNQTSMYLCASSLRGTGEPQHFGDGTRLSIL.

The V call is TRBV6-6, the J call TRBJ2-3, with 7 bases lining up with TRBD1. Looked up from germline, CDR1 is MNHNY and CDR2 is SVGAGI (reference sequence). The ends lost 2 bases at V and 1 base at J; junction bases unmatched: 3. The CDR3 extends over 15 amino acids. The CDR3 protein is CASSYRGPGTDTQYF. In nucleotides, the CDR3 is TGTGCCAGCAGTTACAGGGGGCCAGGCACAGATACGCAGTATTTT.

The V call is TRBV7-9, the J call TRBJ2-5; 12 bases fit TRBD2. The length of the CDR3 is 15 residues. V lost 5 bases and J lost 5; bases outside the gene matches: 6. Germline V gene lookup returns CDR1 SEHNR and CDR2 FQNEAQ (reference sequence). This chain's CDR3 is CASSPSGREVETQYF. The CDR3 DNA follows: TGTGCCAGCAGCCCTAGCGGGAGGGAGGTCGAGACCCAGTACTTC.

The chain recombines TRBV7-8 with TRBJ2-1, with D possibly matching TRBD1 (5 bases). Germline V CDR1 and CDR2: SGHVS, FQNEAQ. Trimming took off 2 bases at V and 2 bases at J, with 7 bases between the two ends. CDR3 length: 14 amino acids. CDR3 DNA sequence: TGTGCCAGCAGCTTAAGACAGCCCTACAATGAGCAGTTCTTC. Amino acids: CASSLRQPYNEQFF. Complete variable domain (other parts from reference TRBV7-8 and TRBJ2-1): GAGVSQSPRYKVAKRGQDVALRCDPISGHVSLFWYQQALGQGPEFLTYFQNEAQLDKSGLPSDRFFAERPEGSVSTLKIQRTQQEDSAVYLCASSLRQPYNEQFFGPGTRLTVL.

The rearrangement joins TRBV11-3 to TRBJ2-6; D is undetermined. CDR3 size: 19 residues. The ends were cut back, 5 bases at V and 0 bases at J, with 20 bases in the middle. Germline V gives CDR1 SGHNT, CDR2 YENEEA. The CDR3: CASSPPRDPGSSGANVLTF. The CDR3 nucleotides are TGTGCCAGCAGCCCGCCTCGTGACCCAGGAAGCTCTGGGGCCAACGTCCTGACTTTC.

The chain links TRBV5-4 to TRBJ2-1, with D maybe TRBD2 (5 bases). CDR3 length: 13 residues. Trimming stripped 1 base from V and 10 bases from J, with 12 bases between. CDR1 and CDR2 (germline): SGHNT, YYREEE (reference sequence). CDR3 bases: TGTGCCAGCAGCTTGTCAGACTACCACGAGCAGTTCTTC. It yields the protein CASSLSDYHEQFF.

This clone appeared a few times. The chain uses TRBV5-1 and TRBJ2-7; 9 nucleotides line up with TRBD2. CDR1 is SGHRS, CDR2 YFSETQ, per germline. The CDR3 has 15 residues. Losses at the gene ends were 4 bases for V and 0 bases for J; bases not matched to a gene: 5. The CDR3 protein is CASSGQREASYEQYF. The CDR3 DNA reads as TGCGCCAGCAGCGGGCAGCGGGAGGCCTCCTACGAGCAGTACTTC.

The V gene is TRBV6-6, the J gene TRBJ2-2; 7 nucleotides agree with TRBD2. This CDR3 is built from 16 residues. In germline, CDR1 is MNHNY, CDR2 SVGAGI (reference sequence). The trim removed 0 bases at V and 5 bases at J, leaving 6 bases unmatched. The CDR3 is CASSYSGGSSTGELFF. Written as DNA, the CDR3 is TGTGCCAGCAGTTACTCCGGGGGGTCGAGTACCGGGGAGCTGTTTTTT.

The chain joins TRBV5-1 to TRBJ2-7; 9 bases fit TRBD2. Germline V gene lookup returns CDR1 SGHRS and CDR2 YFSETQ. The CDR3 has 15 residues. Trimming at V came to 1 base and at J to 7 bases, leaving 9 bases not matched to a gene. The CDR3 sequence: CASSLTTSGATEQYF. The CDR3 DNA sequence: TGCGCCAGCAGCTTGACGACTAGCGGAGCTACGGAGCAGTACTTC.

In DNA, the CDR3 is TGTGCCAGCAGTCAGACAGGGGAGAGCTACTATGGCTACACCTTC. It is translated as CASSQTGESYYGYTF. The gene calls are TRBV6-6 and TRBJ1-2, with 8 bases identical to TRBD1. This CDR3 has 15 residues. Germline loops: CDR1 MNHNY, CDR2 SVGAGI (reference sequence). Germline trimming cut 5 bases from V and 3 bases from J; bases unmatched to any gene: 8.

The V gene is TRBV11-2, the J gene TRBJ1-2; perhaps TRBD1 as D (5 bases). Germline values: CDR1 SGHAT, CDR2 FQNNGV. CDR3 length: 13 amino acids. V lost 7 bases, J lost 5 bases, and 14 bases lay in between. CDR3 region: CASTLGGVYGYTF. DNA of the CDR3: TGTGCCAGCACCCTAGGAGGGGTTTATGGCTACACCTTC.

V and J are TRBV14 and TRBJ2-1, with 8 bases identical to TRBD2. The CDR3 consists of 15 residues. V was pared by 2 bases and J by 4 bases, with 4 bases of the junction left unmatched. Germline assignment: CDR1 SGHDN and CDR2 FVKESK. In nucleotides, the CDR3 is TGTGCCAGCAGCCAAAGCCTAGCGGGTTACAATGAGCAGTTCTTC. Translation: CASSQSLAGYNEQFF.

The rearrangement links TRBV11-2 to TRBJ1-1; D possibly corresponds to TRBD1 (5 bases). Trimming took off 1 base at V and 1 base at J, with 10 bases between the two ends. Germline CDR1 and CDR2: SGHAT and FQNNGV. The CDR3 extends over 15 amino acids. CDR3 residues: CASSLGWTTNTEAFF. The CDR3 DNA reads TGTGCCAGCAGCTTAGGATGGACAACGAACACTGAAGCTTTCTTT.

This chain connects TRBV5-8 to TRBJ2-1; D not certain. Trimming took 0 bases from V and 15 from J, leaving 16 bases between them. Germline V lookup: CDR1 SGHTS, CDR2 YDEGEE. The CDR3 totals 13 residues. The CDR3 region has the DNA TGTGCCAGCAGCTTGGATGCACTTCGAGATCCGTTCTTC. It codes for CASSLDALRDPFF.

This clone was counted only a few times. CDR3 sequence reads: CASSLRGRDEQFF. The CDR3 region has the DNA TGTGCCAGCAGCTTAAGGGGGCGGGATGAGCAGTTCTTC. The chain is built from TRBV5-4 and TRBJ2-1; 7 bases align to TRBD1. The ends lost 2 bases at V and 8 bases at J; junction bases unmatched: 4. Germline CDR1 and CDR2: SGHNT and YYREEE (reference sequence). CDR3 length equals 13 residues. Complete variable domain (other parts from reference TRBV5-4 and TRBJ2-1): ETGVTQSPTHLIKTRGQQVTLRCSSQSGHNTVSWYQQALGQGPQFIFQYYREEENGRGNFPPRFSGLQFPNYSSELNVNALELDDSALYLCASSLRGRDEQFFGPGTRLTVL.

This clone showed up just a few times. V gene TRBV4-1 combines with J gene TRBJ2-2, with a tentative D call TRBD1 (6 bases). Trimming pared 0 bases from V and 8 bases from J, leaving 13 bases between. In germline, CDR1 is MGHRA, CDR2 YSYEKL. This CDR3 has 15 amino acids. The CDR3 spells CASSQEDSFYGELFF. CDR3 DNA: TGCGCCAGCAGCCAAGAGGACAGCTTCTATGGGGAGCTGTTTTTT.

The gene calls are TRBV6-4 and TRBJ2-7; D possibly corresponds to TRBD2 (5 bases). CDR1 is MRHNA and CDR2 is SNTAGT in the germline V gene. The CDR3 totals 13 residues. Trimming shortened V by 6 bases and J by 6 bases, and 15 bases separated the two germline ends. The DNA for the CDR3 is TGTGCCAGCAGCCGGGAATTGGGCTCCGAGCAGTACTTC. Protein sequence: CASSRELGSEQYF.

This clone was counted only a few times. The chain recombines TRBV7-9 with TRBJ1-4; TRBD1 matches 8 bases. Germline V gene sequence: CDR1 SEHNR, CDR2 FQNEAQ (reference sequence). The CDR3 sequence is 14 residues long. The CDR3 DNA is TGTTCCACCCGCCCAAGAGACAGGGGTGAAAAACTGTTTTTT. Its protein product is CSTRPRDRGEKLFF. The full variable domain, with the rest looked up from reference TRBV7-9 and TRBJ1-4, is DTGVSQNPRHKITKRGQNVTFRCDPISEHNRLYWYRQTLGQGPEFLTYFQNEAQLEKSRLLSDRFSAERPKGSFSTLEIQRTEQGDSAMYLCSTRPRDRGEKLFFGSGTQLSVL.

This chain uses TRBV2 with TRBJ2-2; D is possibly TRBD2 (5 bases). V lost 7 bases, J lost 2 bases, and 17 bases lay in between. The germline CDR1 and CDR2 sequences are SNHLY and FYNNEI. CDR3 length equals 16 residues. The DNA for the CDR3 is TGTGCCAGCATACTAGACCAGCGAGTCAACACCGGGGAGCTGTTTTTT. This sequence encodes CASILDQRVNTGELFF.

This clone was observed once. V is TRBV10-2 and J is TRBJ2-1; 8 bases map to TRBD2. The trim removed 6 bases at V and 7 bases at J, leaving 5 bases unmatched. The CDR3 loop spans 13 amino acids. Germline lookup yields CDR1 WSHSY and CDR2 SAAADI. The DNA of the CDR3 is TGCGCCAGCAGGCGGGAGGATAAGAATGAGCAGTTCTTC. Residues: CASRREDKNEQFF.

This clone was seen only a few times. This chain links TRBV6-4 with TRBJ2-1; 7 positions match TRBD1. The CDR3 runs to 13 residues. Germline assignment: CDR1 MRHNA and CDR2 SNTAGT. The V segment lost 4 bases and the J segment 13 bases; nucleotides outside the gene matches: 10. In DNA form, the CDR3 reads TGTGCCAGCAGTGGAGGGACAGCCCTATTACAGTTCTTC. Translation: CASSGGTALLQFF.

This clone appeared once. The rearrangement uses TRBV6-5 and TRBJ2-6; TRBD2 matches at 9 bases. Germline V lookup: CDR1 MNHEY, CDR2 SVGAGI. V lost 2 bases, J lost 2 bases, and 1 base stayed unmatched. CDR3 length: 16 amino acids. The CDR3 reads CASSYRGGAGANVLTF. CDR3 nucleotides: TGTGCCAGCAGTTACCGCGGGGGGGCTGGGGCCAACGTCCTGACTTTC.

The V call is TRBV6-1, the J call TRBJ2-3, with 10 bases aligning to TRBD1. J lost 3 bases, V lost 4 bases, and 4 bases had no gene match. The CDR3 runs 15 residues. CDR1 and CDR2 (germline): MNHNS, SASEGT. The CDR3 sequence: CASSGGGQGTDTQYF. The CDR3 DNA follows: TGTGCCAGCAGTGGCGGGGGACAGGGGACAGATACGCAGTATTTT.

This chain uses TRBV7-3 with TRBJ2-7, with D possibly TRBD2 on 5 matching bases. V lost 5 bases, J lost 5 bases, and 19 bases lay in between. There are 15 residues in the CDR3. Per germline, CDR1 SGHTA and CDR2 FQGTGA. The CDR3 loop is CASSPSLGLYDEQYF. The CDR3 DNA sequence: TGTGCCAGCAGCCCTAGCCTCGGGTTATACGACGAGCAGTACTTC. Full variable domain (outside the CDR3, taken from reference TRBV7-3 and TRBJ2-7): GAGVSQTPSNKVTEKGKYVELRCDPISGHTALYWYRQSLGQGPEFLIYFQGTGAADDSGLPNDRFFAVRPEGSVSTLKIQRTERGDSAVYLCASSPSLGLYDEQYFGPGTRLTVT.

V and J are TRBV9 and TRBJ2-1, with a possible D match to TRBD1 (7 bases). Trimming removed 0 bases from V and 0 bases from J, with 10 bases in between. Germline V CDR1 and CDR2: SGDLS, YYNGEE. The CDR3 has 16 residues. The CDR3 DNA follows: TGTGCCAGCAGCGTAGACCAGGGGGGCTCCTACAATGAGCAGTTCTTC. Its protein is CASSVDQGGSYNEQFF.

This chain connects TRBV7-3 to TRBJ2-1, with 14 bases aligning to TRBD2. The V segment lost 4 bases and the J segment 12 bases; nucleotides outside the gene matches: 5. The CDR3 sequence is 14 residues long. Germline lookup yields CDR1 SGHTA and CDR2 FQGTGA. The DNA of the CDR3 is TGTGCCAGCAGCTACGGGACTAGCGGGAGTAGGCAGTTCTTC. Translation gives CASSYGTSGSRQFF.